Below, one T cell receptor beta chain is given with its context. This clone's antigen is unknown. Per-base qualities were not stored, and no clone one base away is much larger. Other DNA sequences in this sample translate to the same CDR3. This sample is drawn from a study of T cell responses to AZD1222 COVID-19 vaccine (dated by TCRdb to about 2021). For context, the study as a whole: TCR sequencing was performed for some 250 trial participants, of whom 200 to 210 were given two doses of AZD1222 and 26 were given two doses of MenACWY control vaccine. Trial participants were enrolled into age subgroups of 18-55, 56-69 and 70-plus years, which contained 148, 28 and 57 TCR-sequenced participants, respectively.

What the work shows at the level of the full study, not this receptor alone: Reportedly, close to half of the unique spike-specific TCRs recognized epitopes lying outside the regions that are mutated in the B.1.351 and B.1.1.7 variants. In the small 56-69-year group, the increase in depth fell short of significance, most likely because of low power. After two AZD1222 doses, spike-specific TCR breadth and depth were significantly higher than at day 0 and than in MenACWY recipients. Conclusions about previously exposed vaccinees were limited because only six AZD1222 recipients were SARS-CoV-2 seropositive at baseline. Because no day 14 peak-response samples were available, repertoires were characterized only after the peak T cell response. The vaccine-associated CD4 TCRs covered the entire spike protein, and the dominant responses fell in regions 160-218 and 743-854. Participants were mostly white British and included more females than males, and it was suggested by the authors that clonal diversity may have been underestimated.

The CDR3 spans 16 residues, from the cysteine through the phenylalanine. CDR3 DNA is the only sequence kept; it has 48 bases, read in frame from the first base. Cut back by 5 bases and 4 bases, the V and J ends lie 17 bases apart. CDR1 SGHNT and CDR2 YENEEA were looked up in the germline V gene. The sample's time point label is to be understood as: about 28 days (+/-7) after the second vaccine dose. AZD1222 recipients whose second dose came at about 4 weeks and those whose second dose came at about 12 weeks were combined into one group, since spike-specific TCR depth and breadth did not differ between the two schedules. The vaccinee samples were drawn from two UK trials, COV001 and COV002, one of which was a single-blind randomized controlled phase 2/3 trial testing AZD1222 (ChAdOx1 nCoV-19) in healthy adults. For TCRbeta chain sequencing, PBMC samples from trial participants were taken at day 0 and at day 28 after the second dose.

The CDR3 regions of human TCRbeta chains were analyzed by immunosequencing. The authors' pipeline ran thus. TCRs in the repertoires were matched against a reference library of SARS-CoV-2-specific TCRs that had been generated with the MIRA antigen-specificity platform. Breadth was defined as the fraction of unique TCRs that were SARS-CoV-2-associated, and depth was defined as the fraction of total T cells that were SARS-CoV-2-associated. Using the MIRA data, each spike-specific TCR was mapped to the spike region that the TCR reacts to and placed in a CD4 or CD8 class. Log10-transformed breadth and depth values were compared by one-way ANOVA with Sidak's multiple comparisons tests. The source is immuneACCESS, and TCRdb retained only in-frame sequences with V and J called. Part of the clones is not carried over; for the studies checked, unresolved V genes explain less than half of this, and the remainder is unexplained. The D gene and trimming were derived from the DNA, and the V and J assignments and clone size from that table. This sample lists 150,000 or so clones; about 90% were detected once. The top ten clones comprise over 3% of the sample.

The sequence derives from an adult who received the AZD1222 COVID-19 vaccine. The material was peripheral blood, obtained 28 days after the second AZD1222 dose. Recombination connected TRBV11-3 to TRBJ1-4; a confident D gene designation cannot be given. The nucleotides are TGTGCCAGCAGCCCGAGGACCGGGAGTAGTAATGAAAAACTGTTTTTT. It translates to CASSPRTGSSNEKLFF.